This T cell receptor (beta chain) stems from a study of blood T cell repertoires in COVID-19. On the study more broadly: Sources were T cells, B-cell-depleted T cells, or PBMCs; the material itself was cDNA or gDNA.

Original data processing: It was from reference gene primer amplification that nucleated cell counts were estimated. Profiling relied on immunoSEQ multiplex PCR, and the TCRdb table lists in-frame clones only, not all of them. V and J calls and clone size are copied from that table; D and trimming were computed from the DNA. The sample lists some 210,000 clones, 80% to 90% occurring once. Everyone who took part was roughly 18 to 95 years old, and they came from about two dozen US areas. Clinical history reported by participants formed the basis on which cohorts were assigned. The CDR3 is made up of 14 amino acids. V was pared by 5 bases and J by 2 bases, with 13 bases between. Germline loops: CDR1 MNHEY, CDR2 SMNVEV (reference sequence).

The chain carries TRBV27 and TRBJ2-7, with a possible D match to TRBD2 (5 bases). The sequence came from a man between 35 and 55 years old who had recovered from COVID-19. Sample: PBMCs or T cells enriched from blood (not recorded which). Here the CDR3 reads CASSSGLKTYEQYF. The CDR3 bases are TGTGCCAGCAGTAGCGGACTGAAGACCTACGAGCAGTACTTC.